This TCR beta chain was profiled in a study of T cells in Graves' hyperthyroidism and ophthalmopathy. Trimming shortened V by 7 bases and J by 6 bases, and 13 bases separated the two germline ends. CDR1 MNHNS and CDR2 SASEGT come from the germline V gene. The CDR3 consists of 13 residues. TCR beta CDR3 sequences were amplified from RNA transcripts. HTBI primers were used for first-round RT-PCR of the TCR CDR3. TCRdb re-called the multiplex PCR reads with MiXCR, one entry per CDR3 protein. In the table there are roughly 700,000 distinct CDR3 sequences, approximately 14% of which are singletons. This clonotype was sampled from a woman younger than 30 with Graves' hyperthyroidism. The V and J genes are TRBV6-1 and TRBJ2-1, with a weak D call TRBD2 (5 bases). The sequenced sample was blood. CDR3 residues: CASTYGEGNEQFF. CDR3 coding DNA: TGTGCCAGCACCTACGGTGAGGGCAATGAGCAGTTCTTC.